This T cell receptor (beta chain) was sequenced during a study of shared clonotypes between healthy human individuals. The V end lost 6 bases, the J end lost 9 bases, and 15 bases lay between the germline ends. The CDR3 totals 13 residues. The germline CDR1 and CDR2 sequences are LNHDA and SQIVND (reference sequence). This clone was seen a few times. The donors were adults (healthy and HIV-negative) with no recent acute infections or vaccinations. Method: immunoSEQ multiplex PCR; TCRdb's copy keeps in-frame clones and lacks some. The sample yields approximately 640,000 clones, about 90% seen once. The source material was memory CD8+ T cells from PBMCs. Subset indicated: CD45RO+ cells pooled with CCR7-negative TemRA cells. This chain links TRBV19 with TRBJ2-4, with D hard to call. This clonotype was obtained from a man in his late teens or twenties in good health. Some clones in this sample may be carry-over from other donors' samples. CDR3 residues: CASRNGRDSIQYF. The CDR3 DNA follows: TGTGCCAGTAGAAACGGACGTGATAGCATTCAGTACTTC.